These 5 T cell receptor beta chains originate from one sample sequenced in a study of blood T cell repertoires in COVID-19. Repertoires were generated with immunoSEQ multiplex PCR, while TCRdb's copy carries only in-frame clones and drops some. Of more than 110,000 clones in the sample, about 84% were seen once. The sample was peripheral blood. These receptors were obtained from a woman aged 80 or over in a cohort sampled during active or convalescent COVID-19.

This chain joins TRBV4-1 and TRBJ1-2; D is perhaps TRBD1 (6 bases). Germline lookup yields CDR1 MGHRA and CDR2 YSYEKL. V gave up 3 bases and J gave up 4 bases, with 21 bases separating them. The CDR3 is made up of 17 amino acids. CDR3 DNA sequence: TGCGCCAGCAGCCATATGCTTAGGGGGGGGCGAGCCTATGGCTACACCTTC. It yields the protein CASSHMLRGGRAYGYTF.

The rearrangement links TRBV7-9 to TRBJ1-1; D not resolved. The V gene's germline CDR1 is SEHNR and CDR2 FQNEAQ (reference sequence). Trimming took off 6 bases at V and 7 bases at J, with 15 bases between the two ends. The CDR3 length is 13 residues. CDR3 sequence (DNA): TGTGCCAGCAGAAAAGGTGGAGGGAGTGAAGCTTTCTTT. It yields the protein CASRKGGGSEAFF.

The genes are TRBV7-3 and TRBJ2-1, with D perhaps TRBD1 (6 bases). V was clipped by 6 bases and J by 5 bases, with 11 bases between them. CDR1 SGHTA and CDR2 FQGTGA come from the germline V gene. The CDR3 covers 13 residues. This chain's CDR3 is CASSFRGNNEQFF. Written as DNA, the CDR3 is TGTGCCAGCAGTTTCAGGGGAAACAATGAGCAGTTCTTC. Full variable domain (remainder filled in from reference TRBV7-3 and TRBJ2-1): GAGVSQTPSNKVTEKGKYVELRCDPISGHTALYWYRQSLGQGPEFLIYFQGTGAADDSGLPNDRFFAVRPEGSVSTLKIQRTERGDSAVYLCASSFRGNNEQFFGPGTRLTVL.

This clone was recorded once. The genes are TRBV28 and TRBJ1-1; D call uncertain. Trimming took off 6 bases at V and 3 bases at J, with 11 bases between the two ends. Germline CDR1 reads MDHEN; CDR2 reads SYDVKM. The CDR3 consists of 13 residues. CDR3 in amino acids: CASREGGHTEAFF. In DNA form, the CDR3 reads TGTGCCAGCAGAGAAGGAGGCCACACTGAAGCTTTCTTT. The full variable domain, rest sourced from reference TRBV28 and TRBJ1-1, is DVKVTQSSRYLVKRTGEKVFLECVQDMDHENMFWYRQDPGLGLRLIYFSYDVKMKEKGDIPEGYSVSREKKERFSLILESASTNQTSMYLCASREGGHTEAFFGQGTRLTVV.

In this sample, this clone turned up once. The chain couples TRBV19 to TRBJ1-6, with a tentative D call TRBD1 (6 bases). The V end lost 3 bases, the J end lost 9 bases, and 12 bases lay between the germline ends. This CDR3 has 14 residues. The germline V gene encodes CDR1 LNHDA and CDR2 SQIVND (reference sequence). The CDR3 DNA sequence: TGTGCCAGTAGTATGAGGACAGTAGGTTCACCCCTCCACTTT. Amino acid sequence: CASSMRTVGSPLHF.